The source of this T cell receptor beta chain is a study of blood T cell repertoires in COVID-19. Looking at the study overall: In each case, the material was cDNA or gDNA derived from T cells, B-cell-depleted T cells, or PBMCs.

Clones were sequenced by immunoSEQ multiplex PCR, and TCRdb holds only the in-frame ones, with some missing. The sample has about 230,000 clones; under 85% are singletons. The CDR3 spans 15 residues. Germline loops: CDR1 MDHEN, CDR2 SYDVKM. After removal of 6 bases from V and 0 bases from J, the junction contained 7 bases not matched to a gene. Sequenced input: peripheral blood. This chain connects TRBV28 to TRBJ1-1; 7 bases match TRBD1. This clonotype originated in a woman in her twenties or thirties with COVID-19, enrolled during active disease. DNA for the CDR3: TGTGCCAGCAGGCTCGGGACAGTTATGAACACTGAAGCTTTCTTT. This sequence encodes CASRLGTVMNTEAFF.